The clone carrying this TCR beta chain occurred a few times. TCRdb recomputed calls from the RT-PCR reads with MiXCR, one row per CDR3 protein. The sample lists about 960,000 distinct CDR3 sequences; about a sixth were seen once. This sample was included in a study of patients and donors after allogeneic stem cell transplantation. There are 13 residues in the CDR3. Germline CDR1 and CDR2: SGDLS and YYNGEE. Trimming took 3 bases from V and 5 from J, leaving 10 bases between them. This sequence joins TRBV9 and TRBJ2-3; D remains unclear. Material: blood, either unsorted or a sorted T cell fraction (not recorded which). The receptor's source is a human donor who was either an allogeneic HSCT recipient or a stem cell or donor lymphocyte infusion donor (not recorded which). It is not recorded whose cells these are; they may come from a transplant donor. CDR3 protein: CASSAQTIDTQYF. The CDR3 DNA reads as TGTGCCAGCAGCGCCCAGACAATAGATACGCAGTATTTT.